These T cell receptor beta chains were read from a single sample in a study of shared clonotypes between healthy human individuals. Repertoires were generated with immunoSEQ multiplex PCR, while TCRdb's copy carries only in-frame clones and drops some. In the table there are some 1 million clones, about 75% of which are singletons. The specimen was memory CD4+ T cells sorted from blood. All receptors derive from a man younger than 35 in good health. Each CDR3 is given with its conserved first and last residue. A D gene is named only where the DNA matches it firmly. Size values are once, few and many counts, or a class for expanded clones, and some rows have none.

CDR3aa	CDR3nt	abundance	v_gene	j_gene	d_gene
CAWSPGETRMNTEAFF	TGTGCCTGGAGTCCAGGGGAAACACGGATGAACACTGAAGCTTTCTTT	NA	TRBV30	TRBJ1-1	NA
CASSESRGGANNEQFF	TGCGCCAGCAGTGAAAGTCGGGGGGGGGCGAACAATGAGCAGTTCTTC	NA	TRBV10-1	TRBJ2-1	TRBD2
CASSYPTGTASSYNSPLHF	TGTGCCAGCAGTTACCCAACCGGGACGGCGAGCTCCTATAATTCACCCCTCCACTTT	NA	TRBV6-7	TRBJ1-6	NA
CAWSDRGVYNEQFF	TGTGCCTGGAGTGATCGAGGAGTGTACAATGAGCAGTTCTTC	NA	TRBV30	TRBJ2-1	NA
CASSLRGGGNTIYF	TGTGCCAGCAGCTTACGGGGAGGAGGAAACACCATATATTTT	NA	TRBV5-4	TRBJ1-3	NA
CASRERSGRGETQYF	TGTGCCAGCAGGGAAAGAAGCGGGAGGGGAGAGACCCAGTACTTC	few	TRBV2	TRBJ2-5	TRBD2
CASSPGTAGSREQYF	TGCGCCAGCAGCCCGGGGACGGCTGGTTCGAGAGAGCAGTACTTC	few	TRBV5-1	TRBJ2-7	NA
CASSSLRGNEQFF	TGCGCCAGCAGCTCCCTTCGCGGTAATGAGCAGTTCTTC	once	TRBV5-1	TRBJ2-1	NA
CASRAGWAGTQYF	TGTGCCAGTAGGGCAGGGTGGGCAGGGACCCAGTACTTC	NA	TRBV19	TRBJ2-5	NA
CAWSAVSGRSGETQYF	TGTGCCTGGAGTGCGGTTAGCGGGAGATCCGGGGAGACCCAGTACTTC	NA	TRBV30	TRBJ2-5	TRBD2
CASRVDSGANVLTF	TGTGCCAGCAGGGTAGATTCCGGGGCCAACGTCCTGACTTTC	once	TRBV2	TRBJ2-6	NA
CASSPSGYQYNEQFF	TGTGCCAGCAGCCCCTCAGGATACCAATACAATGAGCAGTTCTTC	NA	TRBV9	TRBJ2-1	NA
CASSMDPGGNTIYF	TGCGCCAGCAGCATGGATCCCGGTGGAAACACCATATATTTT	NA	TRBV10-1	TRBJ1-3	NA
CASSPIGKGGASYEQYF	TGTGCCAGCAGCCCTATAGGGAAAGGGGGCGCTTCCTACGAGCAGTACTTC	NA	TRBV7-9	TRBJ2-7	TRBD1
CASSQDPGRETQYF	TGCGCCAGCAGCCAAGATCCAGGGAGGGAGACCCAGTACTTC	once	TRBV4-1	TRBJ2-5	NA
CAWSSARVQPQHF	TGTGCCTGGAGTTCAGCCAGGGTTCAGCCCCAGCATTTT	few	TRBV30	TRBJ1-5	NA
CASSQGQNTEAFF	TGCGCCAGCAGCCAAGGGCAGAACACTGAAGCTTTCTTT	NA	TRBV4-3	TRBJ1-1	NA
CASSEREVYEQYF	TGTGCCAGCAGCGAACGGGAGGTTTACGAGCAGTACTTC	NA	TRBV2	TRBJ2-7	TRBD2
CASSPIANSPLHF	TGTGCCAGCAGCCCCATCGCCAATTCACCCCTCCACTTT	few	TRBV25-1	TRBJ1-6	NA
CAWSGTGGGETQYF	TGTGCCTGGAGTGGGACAGGGGGTGGTGAGACCCAGTACTTC	NA	TRBV30	TRBJ2-5	TRBD1
CASSPATGGYEQYF	TGTGCCAGCAGCCCTGCGACAGGCGGCTACGAGCAGTACTTC	NA	TRBV7-2	TRBJ2-7	NA
CASSRVAAYEQYF	TGCGCCAGCAGTCGAGTAGCCGCCTACGAGCAGTACTTC	many	TRBV5-1	TRBJ2-7	NA
CASSPGPVRGYNEQFF	TGTGCCAGCTCACCAGGCCCTGTTCGGGGTTACAATGAGCAGTTCTTC	NA	TRBV18	TRBJ2-1	NA
CASSQALNTEAFF	TGTGCCAGCAGCCAGGCCCTCAACACTGAAGCTTTCTTT	NA	TRBV5-4	TRBJ1-1	NA
CASSVGLAGDYEQYF	TGTGCCAGCAGCGTAGGGCTAGCGGGAGACTACGAGCAGTACTTC	NA	TRBV9	TRBJ2-7	TRBD2
CASSFGSNTGELFF	TGCGCCAGCAGCTTCGGTTCGAACACCGGGGAGCTGTTTTTT	once	TRBV5-1	TRBJ2-2	NA
CASREGGPYEQYF	TGTGCCAGCAGAGAGGGGGGGCCCTACGAGCAGTACTTC	few	TRBV6-1	TRBJ2-7	NA
CASSLEQGLNQPQHF	TGTGCCAGCAGCCTTGAGCAAGGGCTCAATCAGCCCCAGCATTTT	NA	TRBV7-2	TRBJ1-5	NA
CATTQDTYNSPLHF	TGTGCCACCACGCAGGACACCTATAATTCACCCCTCCACTTT	NA	TRBV27	TRBJ1-6	NA
CASRPGTGYGTGELFF	TGCGCCAGCAGACCCGGGACAGGGTATGGAACCGGGGAGCTGTTTTTT	NA	TRBV5-1	TRBJ2-2	TRBD1
CASSPLSLSQHF	TGTGCCAGCAGTCCCCTTTCCCTGTCCCAGCATTTT	NA	TRBV27	TRBJ1-5	NA
CASIAGGRYNEQYF	TGTGCCAGCATCGCGGGGGGGCGGTATAACGAGCAGTACTTC	NA	TRBV28	TRBJ2-7	TRBD2
CASSESARPDTQYF	TGCGCCAGCAGTGAGTCAGCTCGACCAGATACGCAGTATTTT	NA	TRBV10-1	TRBJ2-3	NA
CASSAVGTGGLGTTNEKLFF	TGTGCCAGCAGTGCCGTAGGGACAGGGGGCCTTGGAACAACTAATGAAAAACTGTTTTTT	NA	TRBV6-1	TRBJ1-4	TRBD1
CASSGRGDSGNTIYF	TGTGCCAGCAGTGGCAGGGGCGACTCTGGAAACACCATATATTTT	NA	TRBV6-1	TRBJ1-3	NA
CASSFGTAEETQYF	TGTGCCAGCAGCTTCGGTACAGCCGAAGAGACCCAGTACTTC	NA	TRBV13	TRBJ2-5	NA
CAWAGGEMWETQYF	TGTGCCTGGGCTGGCGGGGAGATGTGGGAGACCCAGTACTTC	NA	TRBV30	TRBJ2-5	NA
CASSKSNWASGRAPQYF	TGTGCCAGCAGCAAATCAAATTGGGCTAGCGGGAGGGCGCCCCAGTACTTC	NA	TRBV21-1	TRBJ2-5	NA
CASRTTGNSSPLHF	TGTGCCAGTAGAACGACAGGGAACAGTTCACCCCTCCACTTT	once	TRBV19	TRBJ1-6	TRBD1
CASSLEDRGTEKLFF	TGTGCTAGCAGCTTAGAGGACAGGGGGACTGAAAAACTGTTTTTT	NA	TRBV7-7	TRBJ1-4	TRBD1
CASSLAGQPSSYNEQFF	TGTGCCAGCAGCTTGGCCGGGCAACCAAGCTCCTACAATGAGCAGTTCTTC	NA	TRBV5-5	TRBJ2-1	NA
CASSQAGDLNTGELFF	TGCGCCAGCAGCCAGGCTGGCGACCTGAACACCGGGGAGCTGTTTTTT	NA	TRBV4-1	TRBJ2-2	NA
CASSEFQGGEQYF	TGCGCCAGCAGTGAGTTCCAGGGTGGGGAGCAGTACTTC	NA	TRBV10-1	TRBJ2-7	NA
CASSQDGLPQETQYF	TGCGCCAGCAGCCAAGATGGGCTACCCCAAGAGACCCAGTACTTC	NA	TRBV4-3	TRBJ2-5	NA
CASSPTNANTGELFF	TGTGCCAGCTCACCAACGAATGCGAACACCGGGGAGCTGTTTTTT	NA	TRBV18	TRBJ2-2	NA
CASSRSLASGGREQYF	TGTGCCAGCAGTAGGTCCCTGGCTAGCGGGGGGAGGGAGCAGTACTTC	NA	TRBV27	TRBJ2-7	TRBD2
CASSLVGEPSYEQYF	TGCGCCAGCAGCTTGGTTGGTGAACCATCCTACGAGCAGTACTTC	NA	TRBV5-1	TRBJ2-7	NA
CASSDRGAANEKLFF	TGTGCCAGCAGTGATAGAGGGGCAGCTAATGAAAAACTGTTTTTT	once	TRBV2	TRBJ1-4	NA
CATRNLLPNEKLFF	TGTGCCACCAGAAACCTTCTCCCTAATGAAAAACTGTTTTTT	NA	TRBV15	TRBJ1-4	NA